These T cell receptor beta chains were read from a single sample in a study of cytomegalovirus exposure and HLA in healthy donors. Measured with immunoSEQ multiplex PCR; TCRdb has only the in-frame clones, and not every one. The sample includes about 150,000 clones, 65% to 70% of them seen just once. The sample was PBMCs. The receptors here all came from a young man in good health and CMV-seropositive. The conserved cysteine and the conserved F or W are not part of the CDR3 here. Fields, in order: V gene, J gene, CDR3 protein.

v_call: TRBV28
j_call: TRBJ1-2
cdr3_aa: ASSGDRGFYGYT

v_call: TRBV28
j_call: TRBJ1-3
cdr3_aa: ASSLTLPGQGGLRRNTIY

v_call: TRBV5-6
j_call: TRBJ1-1
cdr3_aa: ASSLGGQRRITEAF

v_call: TRBV18
j_call: TRBJ2-5
cdr3_aa: ASSPPGQGHSGLAGRGIKETQY

v_call: TRBV6-6
j_call: TRBJ2-2
cdr3_aa: ASSFGTGLTGELF

v_call: TRBV4-2
j_call: TRBJ2-1
cdr3_aa: ASSQEGGGSGLRSTHEQF

v_call: TRBV7-2
j_call: TRBJ2-7
cdr3_aa: ASSWYRASYEQY

v_call: TRBV5-6
j_call: .
cdr3_aa: ASSLNTYEQY

v_call: TRBV27
j_call: TRBJ2-7
cdr3_aa: ASSPRTSGYEQY

v_call: TRBV27
j_call: TRBJ1-2
cdr3_aa: ASSLSRGGRVDYGYT